The 29 T cell receptor beta chains reported below all come from one sample, sequenced in a study of blood T cells in healthy people across ages. Combining a sample-barcoded 5' primer with a J-beta primer mix, a second PCR ran for about 7 to 12 cycles. Each CDR3 protein gets one entry after TCRdb re-called the 5' RACE reads with MiXCR. The sample records fewer than 700,000 distinct CDR3 sequences, roughly 43% being singletons. Sequenced: blood. All receptors derive from a man older than 75 in good health.

This clonotype occurred once. The chain employs TRBV6-2 or TRBV6-3 and TRBJ2-4; D assignment may be TRBD1 or TRBD2 (5 bases each). Germline V lookup: CDR1 MNHEY, CDR2 SVGEGT. Between the trimmed V and J ends, which lost 5 bases and 4 bases, there was a span of 12 bases. The length of the CDR3 is 14 residues. For the CDR3, the DNA is TGTGCCAGCAGTACCGGGACCATAAAAAACATTCAGTACTTC. Translating it yields CASSTGTIKNIQYF.

There are a few counts of this clonotype. The V and J genes are TRBV20-1 and TRBJ2-7; 11 bases align to TRBD1. V trimming: 3 bases; J trimming: 2 bases; junction bases outside the gene matches: 3. This CDR3 region has 14 residues. Per germline, CDR1 DFQATT and CDR2 SNEGSKA (reference sequence). CDR3 DNA sequence: TGCAGTGCTAGGCCGGGACAGGGGGCCTACGAGCAGTACTTC. It yields the protein CSARPGQGAYEQYF.

This clonotype was counted once. The J gene is TRBJ1-2, the V gene TRBV15; no clear D gene. The V gene lost 1 base and the J gene lost 3 bases, with 6 bases spanning the gap. Germline CDR1 and CDR2: LNHNV and YYDKDF (reference sequence). The CDR3 is 13 residues long. CDR3 amino acids: CATSRAGDYGYTF. The CDR3 DNA follows: TGTGCCACCAGCAGAGCCGGAGACTATGGCTACACCTTC.

The CDR3 spells CASVAPGGASTDTQYF. DNA for the CDR3: TGTGCCAGCGTCGCCCCTGGAGGAGCTAGCACAGATACGCAGTATTTT. The chain combines TRBV6-5 with TRBJ2-3; a weak D match, TRBD2 (5 bases). CDR3 length: 16 residues. Germline V gives CDR1 MNHEY, CDR2 SVGAGI. V gave up 8 bases and J gave up 0 bases, with 18 bases separating them.

The chain couples TRBV3-1 to TRBJ1-6, with a possible D match to TRBD1 (6 bases). This CDR3 comprises 12 residues. Trimming removed 7 bases at V and 8 bases at J, with 9 bases between. The germline CDR1 and CDR2 sequences are LGHDT and YNNKEL (reference sequence). The DNA of the CDR3 is TGTGCCAGCACCTCAGGGGATTCACCCCTCCACTTT. It encodes CASTSGDSPLHF. Filled out from reference TRBV3-1 and TRBJ1-6, the complete variable domain reads DTAVSQTPKYLVTQMGNDKSIKCEQNLGHDTMYWYKQDSKKFLKIMFSYNNKELIINETVPNRFSPKSPDKAHLNLHINSLELGDSAVYFCASTSGDSPLHFGNGTRLTVT.

This clonotype was seen ten or more times. Because the CDR3's place on the DNA is in doubt, the DNA is left out and the CDR3 is given as listed by TCRdb. This chain joins TRBV7-7 and TRBJ2-3; the D call in the table, TRBD2, was not verified against the DNA. The CDR3 is 16 amino acids long, termini counted. The germline V gene encodes CDR1 SSHAT and CDR2 FNYEAQ (reference sequence). CDR3 region: CASSFGSGGSTDTQYF.

Notes on this clonotype: Mismatch with germline at one junction end may stem from a read error. The V call is TRBV3-1, the J call TRBJ2-1, with D maybe TRBD1 (6 bases). The CDR3 contains 15 residues. Germline V gene lookup returns CDR1 LGHDT and CDR2 YNNKEL (reference sequence). The CDR3: CACSRPGAPLSEQFF. The CDR3 DNA sequence: TGTGCCTGCAGCAGGCCAGGGGCTCCCCTAAGTGAGCAGTTCTTC.

The V gene is TRBV20-1, the J gene TRBJ1-2; D gene uncertain. Germline CDR1 reads DFQATT; CDR2 reads SNEGSKA (reference sequence). CDR3 length: 12 residues. V lost 0 bases to trimming and J lost 7 bases, with 9 bases between them. The CDR3 coding sequence is TGCAGTGCTAGAGATTGGGTTGGTGGCTACACCTTC. It codes for CSARDWVGGYTF.

This clonotype appeared a few times. The V and J genes are TRBV7-9 and TRBJ1-4; 7 bases align to TRBD1. This CDR3 region has 14 residues. The germline V gene encodes CDR1 SEHNR and CDR2 FQNEAQ (reference sequence). V was pared by 6 bases and J by 5 bases, with 6 bases of the junction left unmatched. The CDR3 loop is CASRPRQGNEKLFF. The CDR3 DNA sequence: TGTGCCAGCAGACCTAGACAGGGCAATGAAAAACTGTTTTTT.

This clonotype was found once. The V and J genes are TRBV12-3 or TRBV12-4 and TRBJ1-6; 10 positions agree with TRBD1. The CDR3 length is 17 residues. V lost 7 bases to trimming and J lost 0 bases; unmatched junction nucleotides: 6. This CDR3 reads CASNNRDRGSYNSPLHF. Here the CDR3 DNA reads TGTGCCAGCAATAATAGGGACAGGGGCTCCTATAATTCACCCCTCCACTTT.

The sample holds a few counts of this clonotype. The J gene is TRBJ2-1, the V gene TRBV10-2, with 9 bases identical to TRBD2. CDR1 is WSHSY and CDR2 is SAAADI in the germline V gene. This CDR3 has 16 amino acids. The junction had 11 bases not matched to a gene; V was cut back by 8 bases and J by 3 bases. CDR3 nucleotides: TGCGCCAGCTCCGAACCTAGCGGGGTCCTCTACAATGAGCAGTTCTTC. Protein product: CASSEPSGVLYNEQFF.

The CDR3 DNA reads TGCAGTGGTAAACTAGCGGGGTTAGATACGCAGTATTTT. Residues: CSGKLAGLDTQYF. The chain links TRBV20-1 to TRBJ2-3, with 10 positions matching TRBD2. V lost 7 bases and J lost 5; bases outside the gene matches: 6. The CDR3 extends over 13 amino acids. Germline CDR1 and CDR2: DFQATT and SNEGSKA (reference sequence).

The gene calls are TRBV5-1 and TRBJ1-1; TRBD1 might be the D (5 bases). Germline CDR1 SGHRS, CDR2 YFSETQ. V was cut by 0 bases and J by 0 bases, with 9 bases left in between. The CDR3 is made up of 15 amino acids. Here the CDR3 reads CASSLEGTMNTEAFF. CDR3 in DNA: TGCGCCAGCAGCTTGGAGGGGACCATGAACACTGAAGCTTTCTTT. Combining the CDR3 with reference TRBV5-1 and TRBJ1-1 gives the whole variable domain KAGVTQTPRYLIKTRGQQVTLSCSPISGHRSVSWYQQTPGQGLQFLFEYFSETQRNKGNFPGRFSGRQFSNSRSEMNVSTLELGDSALYLCASSLEGTMNTEAFFGQGTRLTVV.

Worth noting for this clonotype: Lacking the conserved final phenylalanine or tryptophan, this CDR3 likely reflects a read error. This chain links TRBV20-1 with TRBJ2-7, with 10 positions matching TRBD2. V was clipped by 6 bases and J by 2 bases; unmatched bases: 13. The CDR3 is 16 residues long. CDR1 and CDR2 from the germline V gene are DFQATT and SNEGSKA (reference sequence). The CDR3 loop reads CSAPQSSGGKTYEQYL. The CDR3 bases are TGCAGTGCCCCCCAGAGTAGCGGGGGGAAAACCTACGAGCAGTACTTG.

V and J are TRBV20-1 and TRBJ2-5; D perhaps matches TRBD2 (5 bases). Germline V CDR1 and CDR2: DFQATT, SNEGSKA (reference sequence). The CDR3 has 13 residues. With 3 bases removed from V and 5 bases from J, the gap between germline ends came to 13 bases. The CDR3 reads CSASPLARETQYF. The CDR3 DNA is TGCAGTGCTAGTCCCCTAGCTCGGGAGACCCAGTACTTC.

The chain is built from TRBV24-1 and TRBJ2-1; no firm D call. CDR1 is KGHDR and CDR2 is SFDVKD in the germline V gene. This CDR3 spans 12 amino acids. Trimming took off 6 bases at V and 10 bases at J, with 12 bases between the two ends. The CDR3 DNA reads TGTGCCACCAGTTCGCCCTTTGGGGAGCAGTTCTTC. Its protein is CATSSPFGEQFF.

The chain combines TRBV25-1 with TRBJ1-5; D is ambiguous. Trimming stripped 4 bases from V and 5 bases from J, with 6 bases between. This CDR3 has 12 amino acids. The V gene's germline CDR1 is MGHDK and CDR2 SYGVNS. This CDR3 reads CASSGGHQPQHF. The CDR3 nucleotides read TGTGCCAGCAGTGGAGGGCATCAGCCCCAGCATTTT.

In its sample, this clonotype was seen a few times. V gene TRBV29-1 combines with J gene TRBJ1-1; D is undetermined. The CDR3 is 11 residues long. The germline V and J ends were trimmed by 4 bases and 1 base, with 4 bases remaining between them. The germline V gene encodes CDR1 SQVTM and CDR2 ANQGSEA. Here the CDR3 reads CSVGKNTEAFF. The CDR3 DNA sequence: TGCAGCGTTGGTAAGAACACTGAAGCTTTCTTT.

The chain uses TRBV11-2 and TRBJ1-1; no firm D call. V was cut by 1 base and J by 5 bases, with 14 bases left in between. Germline lookup yields CDR1 SGHAT and CDR2 FQNNGV. CDR3 size: 15 residues. The CDR3 sequence: CASSLVPGVGTEAFF. In DNA, the CDR3 is TGTGCCAGCAGCTTAGTACCGGGAGTAGGGACTGAAGCTTTCTTT.

The sample holds a few counts of this clonotype. The V call is TRBV2, the J call TRBJ1-2; TRBD1 matches at 7 bases. Trimming at V came to 5 bases and at J to 8 bases, leaving 5 bases not matched to a gene. The length of the CDR3 is 12 residues. Germline lookup yields CDR1 SNHLY and CDR2 FYNNEI. CDR3 protein: CASSTRQGGYTF. In DNA, the CDR3 is TGTGCCAGCAGTACCCGACAGGGCGGCTACACCTTC.

This clonotype was recorded a few times. This chain joins TRBV20-1 and TRBJ1-2; no clear D. The germline CDR1 and CDR2 sequences are DFQATT and SNEGSKA (reference sequence). There are 13 residues in the CDR3. Deletions cut 6 bases from V and 4 bases from J, with 15 bases between. CDR3 DNA: TGCAGTGCGGGTTTGGGCCTAAGCTATGGCTACACCTTC. This codes for CSAGLGLSYGYTF.

The chain is built from TRBV20-1 and TRBJ2-6; D gene uncertain. CDR1 is DFQATT, CDR2 SNEGSKA, per germline (reference sequence). The V and J ends lost 6 bases and 1 base respectively, with 22 bases between them. The CDR3 is 18 amino acids. The CDR3, as DNA: TGCAGTGCGGCCAATCCTGACGGATCCTCGTCTGGGGCCAACGTCCTGACTTTC. It is translated as CSAANPDGSSSGANVLTF.

The chain carries TRBV29-1 and TRBJ2-5; D gene uncertain. Germline lookup yields CDR1 SQVTM and CDR2 ANQGSEA. The CDR3 contains 12 residues. V was trimmed by 4 bases and J by 3 bases, leaving 9 bases between them. The CDR3 is CSVASREETQYF. The CDR3 nucleotides are TGCAGCGTTGCAAGCCGTGAAGAGACCCAGTACTTC.

This clonotype was seen a few times. The chain employs TRBV20-1 and TRBJ2-3, with 10 bases fitting TRBD2. The CDR3 is 18 residues long. J was trimmed by 7 bases and V by 0 bases; bases with no gene match: 16. Germline assignment: CDR1 DFQATT and CDR2 SNEGSKA (reference sequence). This CDR3 is CSARDSGSGGAGYNTQYF. CDR3 DNA: TGCAGTGCTAGAGATAGCGGGAGCGGGGGGGCCGGGTATAATACGCAGTATTTT.

V gene TRBV18 combines with J gene TRBJ2-7; 9 positions agree with TRBD2. The CDR3 length is 14 residues. J gave up 5 bases and V 2 bases, and 4 bases lay outside the gene matches. From germline, CDR1 is KGHSH and CDR2 LQKENI. CDR3 amino acids: CASSPVLAGDEQYF. The CDR3 nucleotides read TGTGCCAGCTCACCAGTATTAGCGGGGGACGAGCAGTACTTC.

The chain carries TRBV5-1 and TRBJ1-1; D unresolved. CDR3 length: 11 residues. The germline V and J ends were trimmed by 0 bases and 8 bases, with 5 bases remaining between them. Germline V lookup: CDR1 SGHRS, CDR2 YFSETQ. CDR3 loop: CASSLAQEAFF. DNA for the CDR3: TGCGCCAGCAGCTTGGCCCAGGAAGCTTTCTTT.

This sequence joins TRBV29-1 and TRBJ2-5; D perhaps matches TRBD1 (6 bases). CDR3 length equals 15 residues. V was cut by 6 bases and J by 2 bases, with 19 bases left in between. Germline V CDR1 and CDR2: SQVTM, ANQGSEA. Written as DNA, the CDR3 is TGCAGCGTCCAAGGTGAAGGGGGATATCAAGAGACCCAGTACTTC. It yields the protein CSVQGEGGYQETQYF.

This clonotype was observed a few times. J is TRBJ2-7 and V is TRBV27; a possible D gene is TRBD1 (5 bases). V was cut by 0 bases and J by 1 base, with 10 bases left in between. The CDR3 loop spans 15 amino acids. From germline, CDR1 is MNHEY and CDR2 SMNVEV (reference sequence). CDR3 loop: CASSLSGRQSYEQYF. CDR3 DNA: TGTGCCAGCAGTTTATCGGGCCGACAGTCCTACGAGCAGTACTTC.

The chain joins TRBV10-3 to TRBJ2-1, with TRBD2 matching 10 bases. The CDR3 runs to 15 residues. Losses at the gene ends were 4 bases for V and 5 bases for J; bases not matched to a gene: 5. Per germline, CDR1 ENHRY and CDR2 SYGVKD. The CDR3 sequence: CAISVLAGENNEQFF. As DNA, the CDR3 is TGTGCCATCAGTGTGCTAGCGGGAGAGAACAATGAGCAGTTCTTC.